Listed below are T cell receptor beta chains from one sample, sequenced in a study of T cell clusters in autoimmune cytopenias. TCRdb reanalyzed the multiplex PCR reads, giving one entry per CDR3 protein sequence and no DNA. The ten most abundant clones cover about 51% of a sample with 2,000 to 2,500 distinct CDR3 sequences. Sequencing was performed on peripheral blood. Source of these receptors: a human donor with an autoimmune cytopenia or autoimmune hepatitis (not recorded which). Both conserved end residues are part of each CDR3. Clone size is given for some rows only: seen once, a few or many times, or a class if the clone is expanded.

j_call clone_size v_call cdr3_aa
TRBJ1-1 NA TRBV5-7 CASSLVGRGNTEAFF
TRBJ2-5 NA TRBV5-1 CASSRSTGSETQYF
TRBJ2-1 medium-sized TRBV18 CASSANSNEQFF
TRBJ1-2 NA TRBV6-2/TRBV6-3 CASSYFQGNYGYTF
TRBJ2-3 medium-sized TRBV4-3 CASSQGFSPPGADTQYF
TRBJ1-2 medium-sized TRBV6-2/TRBV6-3 CASSLAGIYGYTF
TRBJ1-6 medium-sized TRBV21-1 CASSKGGSPLHF
TRBJ2-3 medium-sized TRBV7-9 CASSWPPASAGDTQYF
TRBJ1-4 NA TRBV20-1 CSARRGNEKLFF
TRBJ1-4 medium-sized TRBV18 CASSPAGEDPTGEKLFF
TRBJ2-2 medium-sized TRBV11-2 CASSLPQFRGTGELFF
TRBJ1-4 medium-sized TRBV5-6 CASSLGGTTNEKLFF
TRBJ1-1 medium-sized TRBV5-6 CASSLVGGGLSTEAFF
TRBJ2-3 NA TRBV6-2/TRBV6-3 CASRVLAALTDTQYF
TRBJ2-7 medium-sized TRBV4-1 CASSQEWGFRREQYF
TRBJ1-3 NA TRBV20-1 CSARKGSDGNTIYF
TRBJ1-1 NA TRBV18 CASSPVQFRGRTEAFF
TRBJ1-5 medium-sized TRBV30 CAWRTGGTYSNQPQHF
TRBJ1-3 medium-sized TRBV30 CAGGRAKGTIYF
TRBJ2-3 NA TRBV5-1 CASSFASGTDTQYF
TRBJ2-7 NA TRBV5-1 CASSLELAGGPGSYEQYF
TRBJ2-4 NA TRBV6-2/TRBV6-3 CASSLSRLAKNIQYF
TRBJ1-2 NA TRBV19 CASSWTLLRGYTF
TRBJ1-5 medium-sized TRBV7-2 CASSLRQGGQPQHF
TRBJ1-5 NA TRBV6-1 CASASRSGTDYNQPQHF
TRBJ2-2 medium-sized TRBV10-3 CASFPGLENTGELFF
TRBJ2-5 medium-sized TRBV6-1 CASSQSAGVFRETQYF
TRBJ1-2 NA TRBV27 CASSLRGRGGYGYTF
TRBJ2-1 medium-sized TRBV6-2/TRBV6-3 CASSSGTSGSNEQFF
TRBJ2-7 medium-sized TRBV6-5 CASRYGLSREQYF
TRBJ2-7 medium-sized TRBV7-6 CASSSGLIGTYEQYF
TRBJ2-3 NA TRBV12-3/TRBV12-4 CASSSPFEAGSTDTQYF
TRBJ2-2 NA TRBV20-1 CSARAGGRDTGELFF
TRBJ2-5 NA TRBV7-6 CASSPLISAGGPGRETQYF
TRBJ2-7 NA TRBV20-1 CSAAAYVVAKQYF
TRBJ1-1 NA TRBV20-1 CSASSRTGRTEAFF
TRBJ2-5 medium-sized TRBV6-2/TRBV6-3 CASSYSKETQYF
TRBJ2-6 NA TRBV10-1 CASSLSGANVLTF
TRBJ1-5 medium-sized TRBV19 CASSRWGTDSNQPQHF
TRBJ2-7 medium-sized TRBV29-1 CSVEWASGRYEQYF
TRBJ1-5 NA TRBV12-3/TRBV12-4 CASSPGVAVQPQHF
TRBJ1-6 medium-sized TRBV6-2/TRBV6-3 CASSRQGQASPLHF
TRBJ2-5 large TRBV6-5 CASRGGRETQYF
TRBJ1-1 medium-sized TRBV27 CASSLDRSRLEAFF
TRBJ1-3 medium-sized TRBV27 CASRSAGIYADTIYF
TRBJ1-3 medium-sized TRBV18 CASSPSTGSSGNTIYF
TRBJ1-1 medium-sized TRBV12-3/TRBV12-4 CASSSRGVMNTEAFF
TRBJ2-1 NA TRBV7-9 CASSLWVWVWASSSVEQFF
TRBJ1-6 medium-sized TRBV7-2 CASSLGTGYSPLHF
TRBJ2-1 medium-sized TRBV6-1 CASSERAGFYNEQFF
TRBJ2-2 medium-sized TRBV5-4 CASSGGQRDTGELFF
TRBJ2-1 large TRBV12-3/TRBV12-4 CASTRRAGSYNEQFF
TRBJ2-1 medium-sized TRBV5-5 CASERQNEQFF
TRBJ1-4 NA TRBV14 CASSQDKRGNYEKLFF
TRBJ1-1 medium-sized TRBV11-2 CASSLDMGGNTEAFF